The 10 T cell receptor beta chains in this list originate from one sample, sequenced in a study of tumor and adjacent non-tumor tissue in lung cancer (dated by TCRdb to 2016 to 2018). Receptors were amplified or captured by multiplex PCR. Sequencing used an Illumina HiSeq 2500. Following protocols modified from ARM-PCR, the researchers constructed TCRbeta libraries through three rounds of nested PCR with primers (Table S4). In TCRdb, the public reads were trimmed at Q25 with fastp and aligned with MiXCR, with productive beta chains retained. Each entry is one CDR3 protein sequence, shown with its most common DNA and genes. This sample holds tens of thousands of distinct CDR3 sequences; about 66% were observed only once. The top ten constitute 18% of the sample. Bulk unsorted tissue served as the source for RNA extraction, and RNA quality was assessed using a NanoDrop ND-1000 and an Agilent 2100. The sequenced sample consisted of lung tumor tissue. The source of these receptors is a man in his 60s with non-small cell lung cancer.

The chain has TRBV20-1 and TRBJ1-5, with 7 bases matching TRBD1. Unmatched junction bases numbered 8, after V lost 3 bases and J lost 0 bases. Germline V lookup: CDR1 DFQATT, CDR2 SNEGSKA (reference sequence). CDR3 length equals 16 residues. The chain's CDR3 is CSASEGAGRSNQPQHF. As DNA, the CDR3 is TGCAGTGCTAGTGAGGGGGCTGGACGTAGCAATCAGCCCCAGCATTTT.

This clonotype was recorded once. The conserved closing phenylalanine or tryptophan is absent in this CDR3, likely reflecting a read error. It is unclear where the CDR3 begins or ends on the DNA, so no DNA is shown, and the CDR3 is as TCRdb lists it. The genes are TRBV11-2 and TRBJ1-2; the table's D gene call, TRBD1, was not cross checked with the DNA. Including both end residues, the CDR3 is 14 amino acids long. Germline V lookup: CDR1 SGHAT, CDR2 FQNNGV. The CDR3 sequence: CGSSASAGVGGHTL.

As for this clonotype: A much more abundant neighbour one base away suggests this may be a read error. J is TRBJ2-5 and V is TRBV30; TRBD1 aligns across 8 bases. Germline V gene sequence: CDR1 GTSNPN, CDR2 SVGIG (reference sequence). CDR3 length: 15 residues. V gave up 0 bases and J gave up 3 bases; unmatched junction bases: 6. The CDR3, as DNA: TGTGCCTGGAGTGTACGAACACAGGGGGAAGAGACCCAGTACTTC. Translating it yields CAWSVRTQGEETQYF.

A remark on this clonotype: At one end, the junction sequence differs from germline, possibly due to a read error. The chain joins TRBV5-4 to TRBJ2-6, with a possible D match to TRBD1 (6 bases). CDR3 length: 17 residues. Germline V lookup: CDR1 SGHNT, CDR2 YYREEE (reference sequence). CDR3 residues: CANSETGRTPGANVLTF. The CDR3, as DNA: TGTGCCAACAGCGAGACAGGAAGAACCCCTGGGGCCAATGTCCTGACTTTC.

As concerns this clonotype: A much larger clone is a single base away; this may be a read error. The conserved final phenylalanine or tryptophan is absent from the CDR3, which likely points to a read error. The chain links TRBV4-1 to TRBJ1-6; TRBD1 agrees at 11 bases. The CDR3 loop spans 16 amino acids. Germline V gives CDR1 MGHRA, CDR2 YSYEKL. The V segment lost 2 bases and the J segment 6 bases; nucleotides outside the gene matches: 3. CDR3 in amino acids: CASSQIGTGGNSPLHL. The CDR3 DNA is TGCGCCAGCAGCCAAATCGGGACAGGGGGTAATTCACCCCTCCACCTT.

This clonotype was counted many times. V is TRBV5-6 and J is TRBJ1-1; no reliable D call. The germline gives CDR1 SGHDT, CDR2 YYEEEE. V was pared by 0 bases and J by 5 bases, with 2 bases between. CDR3 length: 11 residues. In nucleotides, the CDR3 is TGTGCCAGCAGCTTGGAAACTGAAGCTTTCTTT. Its translation is CASSLETEAFF.

On this clonotype itself: Being one base from a much bigger clone, this may be a read error. The rearrangement links TRBV5-6 to TRBJ2-2; 7 bases agree with TRBD2. The V and J ends lost 3 bases and 4 bases, in that order; junction bases with no gene match: 6. Germline V gene lookup returns CDR1 SGHDT and CDR2 YYEEEE. CDR3 length equals 15 residues. CDR3 residues: CASSWGGTGTGELFF. DNA of the CDR3: TGTGCCAGCAGCTGGGGGGGGACCGGCACCGGGGAGCTGTTTTTT.

This chain uses TRBV11-1 with TRBJ1-2; 7 nucleotides align to TRBD1. The CDR3 contains 16 residues. Germline V gene sequence: CDR1 SGHAT, CDR2 FQDESV (reference sequence). Losses at the gene ends were 6 bases for V and 5 bases for J; bases not matched to a gene: 15. The CDR3 DNA follows: TGTGCCAGCAGTTATAGACTTACAGGGGACGGTTATGGCTACACCTTC. It is translated as CASSYRLTGDGYGYTF.

This clonotype was seen only a few times. A much larger clone differs from this one at a single base, so this may be a read error. The chain couples TRBV7-9 to TRBJ1-2, with D possibly matching TRBD1 (6 bases). CDR3 length equals 13 residues. Germline V gene lookup returns CDR1 SEHNR and CDR2 FQNEAQ (reference sequence). The germline V and J ends were trimmed by 5 bases and 7 bases, with 14 bases remaining between them. CDR3 DNA sequence: TGTGCCAGCAGCGCCGGGACACGTTGTGGCTACACCTTC. It is translated as CASSAGTRCGYTF.

J is TRBJ1-4 and V is TRBV20-1, with 7 bases fitting TRBD1. This CDR3 is built from 15 residues. CDR1 is DFQATT and CDR2 is SNEGSKA in the germline V gene (reference sequence). Trimming cost V 6 bases and J 7 bases; bases outside gene matches: 14. CDR3 loop: CSATKIGGAAEKLFF. The CDR3 nucleotides are TGCAGTGCCACAAAAATAGGGGGCGCGGCTGAAAAACTGTTTTTT.